A single sample gave rise to the 24 T cell receptor beta chains below, sequenced in a study of blood T cell repertoires in COVID-19. Produced via immunoSEQ multiplex PCR; TCRdb's table is partial and in-frame only. The sample includes about 130,000 clones, roughly four fifths of them seen just once. Sequencing input: peripheral blood. These TCRs come from a woman aged 55 to 70 with acute or convalescent COVID-19.

This rearrangement joins TRBV14 to TRBJ1-2, with 7 bases fitting TRBD1. Germline assignment: CDR1 SGHDN and CDR2 FVKESK. V lost 0 bases, J lost 4 bases, and 8 bases stayed unmatched. This CDR3 comprises 16 residues. In DNA, the CDR3 is TGTGCCAGCAGCCAAGACCAAACGACAGGGCGCTATGGCTACACCTTC. This codes for CASSQDQTTGRYGYTF.

This chain uses TRBV19 with TRBJ1-1; TRBD1 might be the D (6 bases). Trimming took 8 bases from V and 2 from J, leaving 18 bases between them. The CDR3 contains 15 residues. Germline values: CDR1 LNHDA, CDR2 SQIVND (reference sequence). The CDR3, as DNA: TGTGCCAGTGACGGGGGGGCGGATGTAAACACTGAAGCTTTCTTT. Its translation: CASDGGADVNTEAFF.

V is TRBV19 and J is TRBJ1-1; D is unresolved. The germline CDR1 and CDR2 sequences are LNHDA and SQIVND (reference sequence). V was cut by 6 bases and J by 0 bases, with 11 bases left in between. The CDR3 contains 14 residues. The CDR3 region has the DNA TGTGCCAGTAGGGCAGCGACCATGAACACTGAAGCTTTCTTT. Translated, it gives CASRAATMNTEAFF.

The chain couples TRBV9 to TRBJ2-1, with 8 bases fitting TRBD2. After removal of 4 bases from V and 3 bases from J, the junction contained 15 bases not matched to a gene. CDR3 length: 18 amino acids. The V gene's germline CDR1 is SGDLS and CDR2 YYNGEE. The CDR3 bases are TGTGCCAGCAGCCATCCCGCGGGGGGCCACGGTTACTACAATGAGCAGTTCTTC. It yields the protein CASSHPAGGHGYYNEQFF.

This chain connects TRBV27 to TRBJ1-1, with a weak D call TRBD1 (6 bases). This CDR3 is 16 amino acids long. CDR1 MNHEY and CDR2 SMNVEV come from the germline V gene (reference sequence). Trimming took 7 bases from V and 3 from J, leaving 21 bases between them. CDR3 sequence (DNA): TGTGCCAGCACCCGTGGGGGCAGGGAACGCGACACTGAAGCTTTCTTT. This gives the protein CASTRGGRERDTEAFF.

The chain has TRBV3-1 (or the pseudogene TRBV3-2) and TRBJ1-1; a weak D match, TRBD1 (5 bases). CDR1 and CDR2 (germline): LGHDT, YNNKEL (reference sequence). The CDR3 has 13 amino acids. V was trimmed by 3 bases and J by 1 base, leaving 6 bases between them. CDR3 loop: CASSQGQNTEAFF. The CDR3 DNA is TGTGCCAGCAGCCAGGGGCAGAACACTGAAGCTTTCTTT.

The gene calls are TRBV5-1 and TRBJ1-3; tentative D call: TRBD1 (6 bases). With 0 bases removed from V and 7 bases from J, the gap between germline ends came to 11 bases. This CDR3 has 14 amino acids. Germline V CDR1 and CDR2: SGHRS, YFSETQ. The CDR3 loop reads CASSLGQDGNTIYF. In DNA, the CDR3 is TGCGCCAGCAGCTTGGGACAGGATGGGAACACCATATATTTT. Variable domain in full (rest from reference TRBV5-1 and TRBJ1-3): KAGVTQTPRYLIKTRGQQVTLSCSPISGHRSVSWYQQTPGQGLQFLFEYFSETQRNKGNFPGRFSGRQFSNSRSEMNVSTLELGDSALYLCASSLGQDGNTIYFGEGSWLTVV.

The genes are TRBV25-1 and TRBJ1-2; TRBD1 agrees at 9 bases. The CDR3 sequence is 15 residues long. Germline V CDR1 and CDR2: MGHDK, SYGVNS. The junction had 7 bases not matched to a gene; V was cut back by 8 bases and J by 0 bases. The chain's CDR3 is CASQDRGPSNYGYTF. CDR3 bases: TGTGCCAGCCAGGACAGGGGCCCCTCTAACTATGGCTACACCTTC.

The chain links TRBV7-9 to TRBJ1-4; D gene unclear. CDR1 and CDR2 (germline): SEHNR, FQNEAQ (reference sequence). This CDR3 comprises 16 residues. V gave up 5 bases and J gave up 0 bases, with 13 bases separating them. In DNA form, the CDR3 reads TGTGCCAGCAGCGTTGGACTTTCCGCAACTAATGAAAAACTGTTTTTT. This gives the protein CASSVGLSATNEKLFF.

This clone was counted between two and nine times. This chain joins TRBV2 and TRBJ1-2, with 9 bases identical to TRBD1. Per germline, CDR1 SNHLY and CDR2 FYNNEI. The trim removed 6 bases at V and 4 bases at J, leaving 9 bases unmatched. The CDR3 has 15 amino acids. The CDR3 nucleotides are TGTGCCAGCAGCGATAGGACAGGGGCTTCCTATGGCTACACCTTC. This codes for CASSDRTGASYGYTF.

The chain is built from TRBV25-1 and TRBJ1-6; weak D call: TRBD1 (6 bases). The length of the CDR3 is 15 residues. The V and J ends lost 6 bases and 5 bases respectively, with 14 bases between them. The germline V gene encodes CDR1 MGHDK and CDR2 SYGVNS. Here the CDR3 reads CASRLQGGDNSPLHF. The CDR3 DNA sequence: TGTGCCAGCAGGTTACAGGGCGGCGATAATTCACCCCTCCACTTT.

This clone has just a few counts. The J gene is TRBJ1-5, the V gene TRBV3-1 (or the pseudogene TRBV3-2); D remains unclear. Germline V lookup: CDR1 LGHDT, CDR2 YNNKEL (reference sequence). Trimming removed 4 bases at V and 0 bases at J, with 7 bases between. The CDR3 totals 14 residues. The CDR3, as DNA: TGTGCCAGCAGCCCCGCCTATAGCAATCAGCCCCAGCATTTT. Encoded protein: CASSPAYSNQPQHF.

J is TRBJ1-6 and V is TRBV5-6; D remains ambiguous. This CDR3 contains 13 residues. Germline V gene data show CDR1 as SGHDT and CDR2 as YYEEEE. Trimming stripped 1 base from V and 13 bases from J, with 12 bases between. CDR3 in DNA: TGTGCCAGCAGCTTGTTCTTCGGGTCGCCCCTCCACTTT. Protein product: CASSLFFGSPLHF.

This chain joins TRBV11-2 and TRBJ2-4; 7 nucleotides agree with TRBD1. Unmatched junction bases numbered 8, after V lost 1 base and J lost 5 bases. The germline gives CDR1 SGHAT, CDR2 FQNNGV. This CDR3 is 16 amino acids long. CDR3 loop: CASSLVTGPPQNIQYF. The CDR3 DNA reads TGTGCCAGCAGCTTAGTGACAGGGCCCCCTCAAAACATTCAGTACTTC.

The chain combines TRBV18 with TRBJ1-1; 8 bases are shared with TRBD1. The CDR3 extends over 14 amino acids. Germline CDR1 and CDR2: KGHSH and LQKENI. Losses at the gene ends were 4 bases for V and 6 bases for J; bases not matched to a gene: 7. The CDR3 DNA follows: TGTGCCAGCTCACAACCGGGACAGGTAGCTGAAGCTTTCTTT. This sequence encodes CASSQPGQVAEAFF.

The V gene is TRBV19, the J gene TRBJ1-1; 9 nucleotides match TRBD1. Trimming cost V 10 bases and J 2 bases; bases outside gene matches: 14. CDR3 length: 16 amino acids. Germline lookup yields CDR1 LNHDA and CDR2 SQIVND (reference sequence). DNA of the CDR3: TGTGCCAATACCCCACTCGGGGACAGGGACAACACTGAAGCTTTCTTT. It translates to CANTPLGDRDNTEAFF.

Ten or more counts support this clone. The genes are TRBV3-1 (or the pseudogene TRBV3-2) and TRBJ1-1; D call uncertain. V dropped 1 base and J dropped 9 bases, with 12 bases sitting between them. The CDR3 is made up of 13 amino acids. Germline values: CDR1 LGHDT, CDR2 YNNKEL (reference sequence). CDR3 nucleotide sequence: TGTGCCAGCAGCCAAGGGGCGGGCCCCAAAGCTTTCTTT. Protein sequence: CASSQGAGPKAFF.

V gene TRBV30 combines with J gene TRBJ1-6, with a possible D match to TRBD1 (6 bases). Germline V lookup: CDR1 GTSNPN, CDR2 SVGIG (reference sequence). V was pared by 2 bases and J by 11 bases, with 13 bases between. This CDR3 is 13 amino acids long. Here the CDR3 DNA reads TGTGCCTGGAGTTCTTCAGGGGTCCCACCCCTCCACTTT. This codes for CAWSSSGVPPLHF.

The chain recombines TRBV5-1 with TRBJ1-1; D unclear. The CDR3 runs 14 residues. Between the trimmed V and J ends, which lost 7 bases and 4 bases, there was a span of 17 bases. CDR1 and CDR2 from the germline V gene are SGHRS and YFSETQ. The DNA of the CDR3 is TGCGCCAGCGCCCCTGGAGGAGCCAGCACTGAAGCTTTCTTT. Translating it yields CASAPGGASTEAFF. The full variable domain, in which reference TRBV5-1 and TRBJ1-1 provide the parts outside the CDR3, is KAGVTQTPRYLIKTRGQQVTLSCSPISGHRSVSWYQQTPGQGLQFLFEYFSETQRNKGNFPGRFSGRQFSNSRSEMNVSTLELGDSALYLCASAPGGASTEAFFGQGTRLTVV.

The chain couples TRBV7-2 to TRBJ2-2, with D unresolved. The germline CDR1 and CDR2 sequences are SGHTA and FQGNSA. This CDR3 is built from 16 residues. Trimming took off 5 bases at V and 1 base at J, with 14 bases between the two ends. The CDR3 protein is CASSLHPLGNTGELFF. CDR3 coding DNA: TGTGCCAGCAGCCTTCACCCCCTAGGGAACACCGGGGAGCTGTTTTTT.

The rearrangement joins TRBV24-1 to TRBJ2-1, with a possible D match to TRBD1 (6 bases). Trimming pared 0 bases from V and 9 bases from J, leaving 8 bases between. CDR1 is KGHDR and CDR2 is SFDVKD in the germline V gene. This CDR3 has 13 amino acids. Written as DNA, the CDR3 is TGTGCCACCAGTGATTTGGGGGGCACTGAGCAGTTCTTC. Residues: CATSDLGGTEQFF.

The chain couples TRBV2 to TRBJ2-2; 9 bases are shared with TRBD2. Trimming at V came to 6 bases and at J to 3 bases, leaving 5 bases not matched to a gene. The CDR3 has 15 residues. Germline loops: CDR1 SNHLY, CDR2 FYNNEI. The CDR3 protein is CASRGLAGYTGELFF. CDR3 nucleotide sequence: TGTGCCAGCAGGGGGCTAGCGGGGTACACCGGGGAGCTGTTTTTT.

The CDR3, as DNA: TGTGCCAGCAGCTTACCAGGGTCTGGGGCCAACGTCCTGACTTTC. Protein: CASSLPGSGANVLTF. This chain connects TRBV7-9 to TRBJ2-6; D is perhaps TRBD1 (5 bases). The CDR3 extends over 15 amino acids. Trimming shortened V by 2 bases and J by 1 base, and 6 bases separated the two germline ends. Germline CDR1 SEHNR, CDR2 FQNEAQ (reference sequence).

This clone has only one observation. This chain connects TRBV18 to TRBJ1-4; D ambiguous. Germline CDR1 reads KGHSH; CDR2 reads LQKENI. The ends were cut back, 6 bases at V and 5 bases at J, with 7 bases in the middle. The CDR3 totals 12 residues. CDR3 residues: CASSDFNEKLFF. CDR3 sequence (DNA): TGTGCCAGCTCCGACTTCAATGAAAAACTGTTTTTT.